This TCR beta chain was captured by sequencing in a study of human T cells and chemical hapten exposure. Overall study context: Across samples, TCR yields varied, mostly owing to small differences in pooled library volumes. Broader study findings: Once DPC sensitization occurred, TCRs above 1 in 1000 frequency showed no change.

Total RNA was extracted from unfractionated whole blood. Details on this clonotype: Its antigen remains unknown.

The library labeled individual cDNA molecules by adding unique molecular identifiers to them. Source study methods: With a range of about 23,224 to 700,000, the median per sample was 95,638 TCRs. TCRdb reanalysed the 5' RACE reads using MiXCR and keeps one entry per CDR3 protein. The V and J calls here are based on TCRdb, not the publication. This sample has about 81,000 distinct CDR3 sequences; more than 7% occur once, and the top ten carry over 2%. V was shortened by 1 base and J by 7 bases, with 13 bases between the two germline ends. Germline loops: CDR1 LGHNA, CDR2 YSLEER. The CDR3 is made up of 14 amino acids.

The chain is built from TRBV4-3 and TRBJ1-1; D is possibly TRBD1 (6 bases). The receptor was isolated from a male donor in good health. CDR3 nucleotides: TGCGCCAGCAGCCAAGTTTCCTGGACAGATGAAGCTTTCTTT. Amino acid sequence: CASSQVSWTDEAFF.